Listed below are T cell receptor beta chains from one sample, sequenced in a study of T cells in narcolepsy. The assay was immunoSEQ multiplex PCR, and TCRdb's table has in-frame clones only and misses some. The profile shows tens of thousands of clones, approximately 84% of them singletons. The sample taken for sequencing was CD45RA- memory CD4+ T cells from PBMCs. Receptor source: a human donor with narcolepsy. Both conserved end residues are trimmed from each CDR3. The listing skips clone size in some rows; elsewhere it reads once, few, many or a size class.

TRBJ2-6 | TRBV5-6 | NA | ASSLPGSGANVLT
TRBJ1-2 | TRBV10-3 | NA | AISEGTGDGYT
TRBJ2-6 | TRBV5-8 | NA | ASSLRGSSGANVLT
TRBJ1-6 | TRBV30 | NA | AWSHNSGPNSPLH
TRBJ1-1 | TRBV19 | NA | ASSTGQGWTEAF
TRBJ1-1 | TRBV7-3 | NA | ASSPSGGRTEAF
TRBJ2-5 | TRBV30 | NA | AWSADRETQY
TRBJ2-1 | TRBV5-1 | NA | ASSSPGLAYNEQF
TRBJ1-5 | TRBV28 | NA | ASSNILQGAQPQH
TRBJ1-1 | TRBV7-9 | NA | ASSLVNGDTEAF
TRBJ1-4 | TRBV7-9 | NA | ASSPQGRNEKLF
TRBJ1-1 | TRBV6-1 | NA | ATLQVAGYTEAF
TRBJ1-1 | TRBV2 | few | ASRGTQMNTEAF
TRBJ2-5 | TRBV7-2 | NA | ASSQASGWETQY
TRBJ2-5 | TRBV18 | NA | ASSPGDRVQETQY
TRBJ2-1 | TRBV7-9 | NA | ASSQSGTVRRNEQF